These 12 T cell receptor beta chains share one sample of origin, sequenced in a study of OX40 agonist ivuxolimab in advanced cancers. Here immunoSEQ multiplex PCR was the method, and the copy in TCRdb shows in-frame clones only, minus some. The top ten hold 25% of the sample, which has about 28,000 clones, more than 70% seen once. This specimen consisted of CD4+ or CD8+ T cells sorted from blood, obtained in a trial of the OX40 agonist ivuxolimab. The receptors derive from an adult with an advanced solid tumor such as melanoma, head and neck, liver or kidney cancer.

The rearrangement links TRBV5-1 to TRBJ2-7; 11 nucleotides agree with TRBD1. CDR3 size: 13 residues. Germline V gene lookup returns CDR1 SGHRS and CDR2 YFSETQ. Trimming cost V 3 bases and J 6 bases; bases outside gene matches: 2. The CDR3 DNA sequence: TGCGCCAGCAGCTGGACAGGGGGCGGCGAGCAGTACTTC. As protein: CASSWTGGGEQYF.

The CDR3 nucleotides read TGTGCCAGCAGTAATCAGGGCCAAGAGACCCAGTACTTC. Translated, it gives CASSNQGQETQYF. The V call is TRBV28, the J call TRBJ2-5; TRBD1 is a possible D gene (5 bases). The CDR3 totals 13 residues. Trimming shortened V by 5 bases and J by 1 base, and 8 bases separated the two germline ends. Germline V gene lookup returns CDR1 MDHEN and CDR2 SYDVKM.

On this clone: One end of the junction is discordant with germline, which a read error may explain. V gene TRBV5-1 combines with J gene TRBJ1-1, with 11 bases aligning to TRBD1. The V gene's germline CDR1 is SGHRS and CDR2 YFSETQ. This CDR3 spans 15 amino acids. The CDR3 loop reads CASSLWTGGVPEAFF. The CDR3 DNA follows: TGTGCCAGCAGCCTCTGGACAGGGGGCGTCCCTGAAGCTTTCTTT.

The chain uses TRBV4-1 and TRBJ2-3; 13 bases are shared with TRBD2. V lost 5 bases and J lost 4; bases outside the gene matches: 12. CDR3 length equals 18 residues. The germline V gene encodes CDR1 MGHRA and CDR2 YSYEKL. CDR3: CASSTGGTSGIRADTQYF. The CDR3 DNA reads TGCGCCAGCAGCACAGGGGGGACTAGCGGGATTCGGGCAGATACGCAGTATTTT.

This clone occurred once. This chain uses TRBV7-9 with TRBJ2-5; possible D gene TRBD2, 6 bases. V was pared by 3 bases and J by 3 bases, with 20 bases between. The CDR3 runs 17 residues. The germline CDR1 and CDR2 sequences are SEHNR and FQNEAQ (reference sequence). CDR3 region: CASSLGFGGGGKETQYF. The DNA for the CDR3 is TGTGCCAGCAGCTTGGGCTTTGGGGGAGGTGGAAAAGAGACCCAGTACTTC.

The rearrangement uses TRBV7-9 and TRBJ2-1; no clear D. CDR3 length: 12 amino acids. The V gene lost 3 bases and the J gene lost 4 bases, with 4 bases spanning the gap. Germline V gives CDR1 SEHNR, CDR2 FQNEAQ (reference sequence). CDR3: CASSLGYNEQFF. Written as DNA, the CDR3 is TGTGCCAGCAGCTTGGGGTACAATGAGCAGTTCTTC.

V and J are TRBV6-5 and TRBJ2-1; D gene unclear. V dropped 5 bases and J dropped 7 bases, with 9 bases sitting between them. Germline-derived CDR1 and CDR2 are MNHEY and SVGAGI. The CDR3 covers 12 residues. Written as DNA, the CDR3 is TGTGCCAGCAGTCCGCAAGGGAATGAGCAGTTCTTC. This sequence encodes CASSPQGNEQFF.

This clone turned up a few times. The DNA of the CDR3 is TGCGCCAGCAGCTTGGGGACAGGGAATCAGCCCCAGCATTTT. Protein sequence: CASSLGTGNQPQHF. The rearrangement uses TRBV5-1 and TRBJ1-5, with 8 bases matching TRBD1. The CDR3 spans 14 residues. After removal of 0 bases from V and 4 bases from J, the junction contained 0 bases not matched to a gene. CDR1 SGHRS and CDR2 YFSETQ come from the germline V gene.

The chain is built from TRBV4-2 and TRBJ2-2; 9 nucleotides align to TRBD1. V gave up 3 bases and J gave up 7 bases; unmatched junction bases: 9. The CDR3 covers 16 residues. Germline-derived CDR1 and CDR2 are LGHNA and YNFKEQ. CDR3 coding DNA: TGTGCCAGCAGCCAGAGGCCGGGACAGGGTGTCGGGGAGCTGTTTTTT. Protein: CASSQRPGQGVGELFF.

This CDR3 is CASSSKAGTGDYEQYF. In DNA, the CDR3 is TGTGCCAGCAGCTCAAAGGCCGGGACAGGAGATTACGAGCAGTACTTC. V usage is TRBV5-4 and J usage is TRBJ2-7, with 8 nucleotides matching TRBD1. V was clipped by 3 bases and J by 4 bases; unmatched bases: 12. Germline V gives CDR1 SGHNT, CDR2 YYREEE (reference sequence). The CDR3 totals 16 residues.

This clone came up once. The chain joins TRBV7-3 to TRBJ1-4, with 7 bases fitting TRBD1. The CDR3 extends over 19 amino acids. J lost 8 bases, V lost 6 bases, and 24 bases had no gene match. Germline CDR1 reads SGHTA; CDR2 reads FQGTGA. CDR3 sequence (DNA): TGTGCCAGCAGATCCGCCCTCCGGGACAGTCATGGGGGTAGGGAAAAACTGTTTTTT. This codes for CASRSALRDSHGGREKLFF.

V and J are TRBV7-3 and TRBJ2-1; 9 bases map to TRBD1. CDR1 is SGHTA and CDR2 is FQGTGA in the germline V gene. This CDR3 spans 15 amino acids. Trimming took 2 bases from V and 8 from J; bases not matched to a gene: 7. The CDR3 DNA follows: TGTGCCAGCAGCTTAGGGACAGGGATTTATTATGAGCAGTTCTTC. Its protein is CASSLGTGIYYEQFF. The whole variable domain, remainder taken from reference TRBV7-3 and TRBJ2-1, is GAGVSQTPSNKVTEKGKYVELRCDPISGHTALYWYRQSLGQGPEFLIYFQGTGAADDSGLPNDRFFAVRPEGSVSTLKIQRTERGDSAVYLCASSLGTGIYYEQFFGPGTRLTVL.